This T cell receptor beta chain was sequenced for a study of PD-L1 blockade in urothelial cancer. About the research overall: Blood samples had a median of approximately 150,000 T cells, 83,000 or so unique TCRs, and clonality around 0.08.

Study results and caveats: Blood clones associated with the tumor expanded more at 3 weeks in durable-benefit patients.

The diagnosis in patients was locally advanced or metastatic urothelial carcinoma. TCRdb keeps only in-frame clones here, not all; method: immunoSEQ multiplex PCR. This repertoire shows fewer than 75,000 clones, around four fifths found once; its top ten account for 4% to 6%. To note about this clone: Antigen specificity is unknown.

The CDR3 covers 13 residues. Trimming removed 7 bases from V and 2 bases from J; junction bases left unmatched: 3. Germline CDR1 reads SNHLY; CDR2 reads FYNNEI. The TCR was taken from a man in his 70s with urothelial cancer. Material: PBMCs, obtained around atezolizumab (anti-PD-L1) treatment. The chain carries TRBV2 and TRBJ2-5; 8 nucleotides line up with TRBD2. The DNA for the CDR3 is TGTGCCAGCACCCGGGAGGGGCAAGAGACCCAGTACTTC. The encoded protein is CASTREGQETQYF.